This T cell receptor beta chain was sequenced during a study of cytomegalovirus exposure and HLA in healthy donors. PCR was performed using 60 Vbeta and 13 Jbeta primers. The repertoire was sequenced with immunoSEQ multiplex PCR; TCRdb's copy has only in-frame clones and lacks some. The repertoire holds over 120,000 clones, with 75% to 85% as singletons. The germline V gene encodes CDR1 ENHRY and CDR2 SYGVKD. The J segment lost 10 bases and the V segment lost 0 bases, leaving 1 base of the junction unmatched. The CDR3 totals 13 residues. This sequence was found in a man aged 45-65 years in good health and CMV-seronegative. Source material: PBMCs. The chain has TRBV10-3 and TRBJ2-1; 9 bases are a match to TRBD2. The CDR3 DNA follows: TGTGCCATCAGTGAGTCAACTAGCGGGGAGCAGTTCTTC. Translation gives CAISESTSGEQFF.